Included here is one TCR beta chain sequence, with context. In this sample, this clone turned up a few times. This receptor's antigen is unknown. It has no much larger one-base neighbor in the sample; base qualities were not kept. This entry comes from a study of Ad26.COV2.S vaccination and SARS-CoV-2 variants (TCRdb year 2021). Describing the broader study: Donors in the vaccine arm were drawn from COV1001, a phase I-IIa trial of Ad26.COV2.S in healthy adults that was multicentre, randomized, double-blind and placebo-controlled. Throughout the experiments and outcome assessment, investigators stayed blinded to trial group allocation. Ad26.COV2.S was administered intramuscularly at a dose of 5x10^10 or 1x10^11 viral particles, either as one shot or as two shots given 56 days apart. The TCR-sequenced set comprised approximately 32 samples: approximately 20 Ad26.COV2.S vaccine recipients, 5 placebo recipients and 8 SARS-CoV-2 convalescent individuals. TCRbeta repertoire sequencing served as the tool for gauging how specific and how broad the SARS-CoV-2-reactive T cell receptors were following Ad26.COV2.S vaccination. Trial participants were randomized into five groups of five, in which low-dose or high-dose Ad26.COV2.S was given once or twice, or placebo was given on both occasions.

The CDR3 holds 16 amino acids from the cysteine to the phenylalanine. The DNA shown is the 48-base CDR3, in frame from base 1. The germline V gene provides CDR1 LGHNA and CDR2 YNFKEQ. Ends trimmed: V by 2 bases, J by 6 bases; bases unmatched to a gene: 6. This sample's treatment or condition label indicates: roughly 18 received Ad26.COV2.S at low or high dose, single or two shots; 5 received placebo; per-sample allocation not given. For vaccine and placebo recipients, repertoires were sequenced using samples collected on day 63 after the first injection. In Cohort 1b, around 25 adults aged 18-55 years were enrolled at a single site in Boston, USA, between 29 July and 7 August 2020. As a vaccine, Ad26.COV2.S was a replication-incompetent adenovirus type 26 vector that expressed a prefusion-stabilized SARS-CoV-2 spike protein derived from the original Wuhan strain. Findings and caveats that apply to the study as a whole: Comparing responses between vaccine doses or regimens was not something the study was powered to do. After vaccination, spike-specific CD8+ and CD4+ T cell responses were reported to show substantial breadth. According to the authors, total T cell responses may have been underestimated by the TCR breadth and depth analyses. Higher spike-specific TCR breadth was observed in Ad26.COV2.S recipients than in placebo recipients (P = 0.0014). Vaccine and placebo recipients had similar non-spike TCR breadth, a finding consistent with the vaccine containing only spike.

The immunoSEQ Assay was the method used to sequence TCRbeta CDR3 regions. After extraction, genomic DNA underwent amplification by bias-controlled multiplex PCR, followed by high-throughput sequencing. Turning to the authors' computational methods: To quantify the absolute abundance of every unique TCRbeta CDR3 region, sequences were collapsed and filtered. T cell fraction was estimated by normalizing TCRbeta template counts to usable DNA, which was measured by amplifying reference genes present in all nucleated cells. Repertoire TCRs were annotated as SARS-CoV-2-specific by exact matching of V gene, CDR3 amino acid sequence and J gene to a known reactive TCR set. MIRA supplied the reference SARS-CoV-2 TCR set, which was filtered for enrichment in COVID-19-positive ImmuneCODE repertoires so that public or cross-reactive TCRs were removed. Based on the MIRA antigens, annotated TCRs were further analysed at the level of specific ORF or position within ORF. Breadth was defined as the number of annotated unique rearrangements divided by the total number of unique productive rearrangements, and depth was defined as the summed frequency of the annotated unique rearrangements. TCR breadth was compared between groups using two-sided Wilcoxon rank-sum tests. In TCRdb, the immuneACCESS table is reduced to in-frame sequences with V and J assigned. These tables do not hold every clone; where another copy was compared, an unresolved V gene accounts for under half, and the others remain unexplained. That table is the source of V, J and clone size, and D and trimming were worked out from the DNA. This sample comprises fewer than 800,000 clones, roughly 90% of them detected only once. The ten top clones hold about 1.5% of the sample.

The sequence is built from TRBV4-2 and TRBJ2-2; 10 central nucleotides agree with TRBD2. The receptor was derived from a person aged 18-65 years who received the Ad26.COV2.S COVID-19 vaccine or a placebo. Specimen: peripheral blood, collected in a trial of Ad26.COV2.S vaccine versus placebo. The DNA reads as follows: TGTGCCAGCAGCCAATTAAGCGGGAGGGCCCCCGGGGAGCTGTTTTTT. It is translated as CASSQLSGRAPGELFF.